The 3 T cell receptor beta chains below come from one sample, sequenced in a study of siplizumab effects on memory and regulatory T cells. Sequencing was performed with immunoSEQ multiplex PCR; in TCRdb, only in-frame clones are kept and a portion is missing. Of tens of thousands of clones in the sample, 93% were seen once. Source material: CD8+ T cells sorted from blood. All receptors come from a human donor in good health.

The chain links TRBV7-9 to TRBJ2-7; no clear D. Germline CDR1 is SEHNR and CDR2 is FQNEAQ (reference sequence). The CDR3 totals 16 residues. V gave up 7 bases and J gave up 1 base, with 20 bases separating them. As DNA, the CDR3 is TGTGCCAGCACTTCCTCGTCGGGCCTTAAATCCTACGAGCAGTACTTC. It yields the protein CASTSSSGLKSYEQYF.

The chain joins TRBV20-1 to TRBJ1-1; D unresolved. Germline V gene sequence: CDR1 DFQATT, CDR2 SNEGSKA (reference sequence). Trimming removed 6 bases at V and 5 bases at J, with 10 bases between. CDR3 length equals 11 residues. The CDR3 loop is CSALEGTEAFF. The CDR3 coding sequence is TGCAGTGCCCTTGAGGGTACTGAAGCTTTCTTT.

This chain joins TRBV27 and TRBJ2-1, with 9 bases fitting TRBD1. Per the germline V gene, CDR1 is MNHEY and CDR2 is SMNVEV (reference sequence). V lost 3 bases to trimming and J lost 10 bases; unmatched junction nucleotides: 1. There are 12 residues in the CDR3. In DNA form, the CDR3 reads TGTGCCAGCAGTTTTGGGACAGGGGAGCAGTTCTTC. Translated: CASSFGTGEQFF.